These 22 T cell receptor beta chains were sequenced from one sample in a study of cytomegalovirus exposure and HLA in healthy donors. Primers: 60 Vbeta forward and 13 Jbeta reverse. The protocol was immunoSEQ multiplex PCR, while the TCRdb copy is restricted to in-frame clones and leaves out a portion. The sample consists of around 52,000 clones, about 80% of them appearing once. Sequenced material: PBMCs. The receptor source for this set is a man aged 40-55 years in good health and CMV-seronegative.

The chain employs TRBV9 and TRBJ2-2; 7 bases match TRBD2. CDR3 length equals 15 residues. CDR1 is SGDLS and CDR2 is YYNGEE in the germline V gene. This CDR3 reads CAGGAGPSNTGELFF. CDR3 in DNA: TGTGCGGGGGGAGCGGGGCCCTCGAACACCGGGGAGCTGTTTTTT.

This chain joins TRBV14 and TRBJ2-2; D not certain. V lost 0 bases and J lost 6, with 5 bases in between. This CDR3 region has 13 residues. Per the germline V gene, CDR1 is SGHDN and CDR2 is FVKESK. This CDR3 is CASSQDRAGELFF. In DNA, the CDR3 is TGTGCCAGCAGCCAAGATCGAGCCGGGGAGCTGTTTTTT. The whole variable domain, remainder taken from reference TRBV14 and TRBJ2-2, is EAGVTQFPSHSVIEKGQTVTLRCDPISGHDNLYWYRRVMGKEIKFLLHFVKESKQDESGMPNNRFLAERTGGTYSTLKVQPAELEDSGVYFCASSQDRAGELFFGEGSRLTVL.

The chain links TRBV7-8 to TRBJ1-6; 9 nucleotides line up with TRBD1. Germline assignment: CDR1 SGHVS and CDR2 FQNEAQ. The CDR3 runs to 18 residues. V trimming: 4 bases; J trimming: 4 bases; junction bases outside the gene matches: 11. CDR3 amino acids: CASSSGQGHLLYNSPLHF. In nucleotides, the CDR3 is TGTGCCAGCAGCTCAGGACAGGGGCACCTGCTTTATAATTCACCCCTCCACTTT.

The CDR3 coding sequence is TGTGCCAGCAGCTTAGATGGGGGGGCGCGAGATACGCAGTATTTT. Its translation is CASSLDGGARDTQYF. J is TRBJ2-3 and V is TRBV7-2; TRBD2 might be the D (7 bases). Trimming removed 1 base from V and 5 bases from J, with 13 bases in between. Looked up from germline, CDR1 is SGHTA and CDR2 is FQGNSA. The CDR3 contains 15 residues.

V usage is TRBV30 and J usage is TRBJ1-5; 11 bases align to TRBD1. Germline lookup yields CDR1 GTSNPN and CDR2 SVGIG (reference sequence). The V and J ends lost 4 bases and 2 bases, in that order; junction bases with no gene match: 7. This CDR3 comprises 16 residues. The CDR3 loop reads CAWNGQGAFGNQPQHF. The CDR3, as DNA: TGTGCCTGGAATGGACAGGGGGCGTTTGGCAATCAGCCCCAGCATTTT.

This chain joins TRBV19 and TRBJ2-2, with 8 bases identical to TRBD2. The CDR3 has 16 amino acids. The V gene's germline CDR1 is LNHDA and CDR2 SQIVND (reference sequence). The J segment lost 4 bases and the V segment lost 5 bases, leaving 9 bases of the junction unmatched. This CDR3 is CASSLSGGQLTGELFF. The CDR3 DNA sequence: TGTGCCAGTAGTTTAAGCGGGGGTCAACTCACCGGGGAGCTGTTTTTT.

CDR3 in DNA: TGTGCCAGCAGTTACCCGGGACAGGGGAACTATGGCTACACCTTC. Translation gives CASSYPGQGNYGYTF. The chain joins TRBV6-6 to TRBJ1-2; TRBD1 matches 10 bases. Germline V lookup: CDR1 MNHNY, CDR2 SVGAGI (reference sequence). The CDR3 has 15 residues. V lost 2 bases, J lost 2 bases, and 2 bases stayed unmatched.

The genes are TRBV19 and TRBJ1-3; the D is unclear. The CDR3 totals 17 residues. V lost 6 bases and J 0 bases, leaving 18 bases between the germline ends. Germline V gene lookup returns CDR1 LNHDA and CDR2 SQIVND (reference sequence). In DNA form, the CDR3 reads TGTGCCAGTAGAAGCCGTAAGGCAGGATACTCTGGAAACACCATATATTTT. Translation: CASRSRKAGYSGNTIYF.

Concerning this clone itself: Other DNA variants within this sample encode the same CDR3. This sequence joins TRBV6-1 and TRBJ1-5; D remains unclear. The CDR3 has 14 residues. CDR1 is MNHNS and CDR2 is SASEGT in the germline V gene. V was pared by 0 bases and J by 5 bases, with 8 bases between. DNA of the CDR3: TGTGCCAGCAGTGAAGCGGGCGGGGATCAGCCCCAGCATTTT. It translates to CASSEAGGDQPQHF.

This clone appeared a single time. The rearrangement joins TRBV5-4 to TRBJ1-1; no clear D. V dropped 3 bases and J dropped 0 bases, with 12 bases sitting between them. Per germline, CDR1 SGHNT and CDR2 YYREEE (reference sequence). The CDR3 runs 15 residues. CDR3 loop: CASSSRGRMNTEAFF. The CDR3 nucleotides are TGTGCCAGCAGCTCCCGCGGGCGAATGAACACTGAAGCTTTCTTT. Full variable domain (rest looked up from reference TRBV5-4 and TRBJ1-1): ETGVTQSPTHLIKTRGQQVTLRCSSQSGHNTVSWYQQALGQGPQFIFQYYREEENGRGNFPPRFSGLQFPNYSSELNVNALELDDSALYLCASSSRGRMNTEAFFGQGTRLTVV.

The genes are TRBV6-5 and TRBJ1-4, with D possibly TRBD1 on 5 matching bases. Germline V gene data show CDR1 as MNHEY and CDR2 as SVGAGI. Deletions cut 0 bases from V and 7 bases from J, with 12 bases between. The CDR3 is 15 residues long. CDR3 in DNA: TGTGCCAGCAGTTACTCTCCGGGGGGGGGTGAAAAACTGTTTTTT. Encoded protein: CASSYSPGGGEKLFF.

The V call is TRBV6-6, the J call TRBJ2-5; 7 bases align to TRBD1. The DNA end is a closer match to TRBJ2-7, so the J assignment may be wrong. The CDR3 loop spans 14 amino acids. The V gene's germline CDR1 is MNHNY and CDR2 SVGAGI (reference sequence). The CDR3 nucleotides are TGTGCCAGCAGTTATCTGGGACAGTCCTACGAGCAGTACTTC. This translates into CASSYLGQSYEQYF.

This chain uses TRBV7-8 with TRBJ1-3; 8 positions match TRBD1. Germline CDR1 and CDR2: SGHVS and FQNEAQ. The CDR3 contains 14 residues. V lost 3 bases, J lost 4 bases, and 2 bases stayed unmatched. The CDR3 loop is CASSLTGVGNTIYF. The CDR3 coding sequence is TGTGCCAGCAGCTTGACAGGGGTCGGAAACACCATATATTTT.

The V gene is TRBV19, the J gene TRBJ1-1; no clear D. The CDR3 length is 13 residues. Germline CDR1 and CDR2: LNHDA and SQIVND (reference sequence). With 5 bases removed from V and 1 base from J, the gap between germline ends came to 8 bases. CDR3: CASSPRENTEAFF. CDR3 DNA: TGTGCCAGTAGTCCCCGAGAGAACACTGAAGCTTTCTTT. Full variable domain (remainder filled in from reference TRBV19 and TRBJ1-1): DGGITQSPKYLFRKEGQNVTLSCEQNLNHDAMYWYRQDPGQGLRLIYYSQIVNDFQKGDIAEGYSVSREKKESFPLTVTSAQKNPTAFYLCASSPRENTEAFFGQGTRLTVV.

The chain is built from TRBV11-1 and TRBJ1-1; D uncertain. V was shortened by 1 base and J by 5 bases, with 11 bases between the two germline ends. Germline CDR1 is SGHAT and CDR2 is FQDESV (reference sequence). The CDR3 sequence is 14 residues long. The CDR3 loop is CASSLDRRWTEAFF. The DNA of the CDR3 is TGTGCCAGCAGCTTAGACCGGAGGTGGACTGAAGCTTTCTTT.

The chain links TRBV5-1 to TRBJ1-2; 10 positions match TRBD1. The CDR3 runs to 15 residues. Germline V CDR1 and CDR2: SGHRS, YFSETQ. V lost 0 bases to trimming and J lost 7 bases; unmatched junction nucleotides: 6. CDR3: CASSLDGQGVFGYTF. CDR3 DNA: TGCGCCAGCAGCTTGGATGGACAGGGGGTATTTGGCTACACCTTC.

This clone was found once. The genes are TRBV18 and TRBJ2-7; TRBD1 agrees at 8 bases. After removal of 3 bases from V and 7 bases from J, the junction contained 14 bases not matched to a gene. The CDR3 has 16 residues. From germline, CDR1 is KGHSH and CDR2 LQKENI. This chain's CDR3 is CASSPRTGTGTIEQYF. CDR3 nucleotide sequence: TGTGCCAGCTCACCTAGGACAGGGACTGGGACGATTGAGCAGTACTTC.

The chain combines TRBV5-1 with TRBJ2-7, with unresolved D. V dropped 0 bases and J dropped 7 bases, with 11 bases sitting between them. Germline CDR1 is SGHRS and CDR2 is YFSETQ. The CDR3 consists of 13 residues. CDR3 DNA: TGCGCCAGCAGCTTGGACGGTGTCCGTGAGCAGTACTTC. This encodes CASSLDGVREQYF.

The CDR3: CASGFPLAVNEQFF. Written as DNA, the CDR3 is TGTGCTAGTGGTTTCCCGCTAGCAGTCAATGAGCAGTTCTTC. This chain connects TRBV12-5 to TRBJ2-1; possibly TRBD2 for D (5 bases). The CDR3 contains 14 residues. From germline, CDR1 is LGHNT and CDR2 FRNRAP. V lost 3 bases and J 6 bases, leaving 12 bases between the germline ends.

V and J are TRBV5-1 and TRBJ1-6, with TRBD1 matching 9 bases. This CDR3 comprises 15 residues. Unmatched junction bases numbered 6, after V lost 4 bases and J lost 7 bases. Germline loops: CDR1 SGHRS, CDR2 YFSETQ. CDR3 loop: CASSGGDRVNSPLHF. For the CDR3, the DNA is TGCGCCAGCAGCGGCGGGGACAGGGTGAATTCACCCCTCCACTTT.

The chain combines TRBV10-3 with TRBJ1-1; D is ambiguous. CDR1 and CDR2 from the germline V gene are ENHRY and SYGVKD. This CDR3 region has 12 residues. V was pared by 2 bases and J by 10 bases, with 11 bases between. This CDR3 reads CAISEAGFSAFF. CDR3 nucleotides: TGTGCCATCAGTGAGGCGGGGTTCTCAGCTTTCTTT.

The chain is built from TRBV27 and TRBJ2-7; the D is unclear. Germline V gene lookup returns CDR1 MNHEY and CDR2 SMNVEV (reference sequence). The CDR3 is 14 residues long. The V gene lost 0 bases and the J gene lost 4 bases, with 10 bases spanning the gap. The CDR3 DNA reads as TGTGCCAGCAGTTTATCATCCGGGTTATACGAGCAGTACTTC. It encodes CASSLSSGLYEQYF.